The 8 T cell receptor beta chains below were found in one sample sequenced in a study of T cells and Merkel cell carcinoma outcomes. TCRdb's table, derived via immunoSEQ multiplex PCR, lists solely in-frame clones and lacks some. In the table there are approximately 15,000 clones, more than 75% of which are singletons. Specimen: tumor tissue from Merkel cell carcinoma. These TCRs come from a human donor with Merkel cell carcinoma.

The chain is built from TRBV5-4 and TRBJ1-1, with D unresolved. Deletions cut 2 bases from V and 5 bases from J, with 13 bases between. The CDR3 length is 14 residues. CDR1 SGHNT and CDR2 YYREEE come from the germline V gene (reference sequence). This CDR3 reads CASSFGETETEAFF. The CDR3 bases are TGTGCCAGCAGCTTTGGAGAGACGGAGACTGAAGCTTTCTTT.

V and J are TRBV10-1 and TRBJ1-2; possible D gene TRBD1, 5 bases. Germline V gene data show CDR1 as WNHNN and CDR2 as SYGVQD (reference sequence). The CDR3 runs 13 residues. The V gene lost 4 bases and the J gene lost 4 bases, with 10 bases spanning the gap. CDR3 nucleotide sequence: TGCGCCAGCAGTGCGGGGGGTGGCTATGGCTACACCTTC. It is translated as CASSAGGGYGYTF.

This clone was counted a few times. This CDR3 reads CSARDHEAQYF. CDR3 DNA: TGCAGTGCTAGGGACCACGAGGCCCAGTACTTC. The rearrangement links TRBV20-1 to TRBJ2-5; D is ambiguous. Trimming shortened V by 3 bases and J by 9 bases, and 11 bases separated the two germline ends. The CDR3 has 11 amino acids. Per germline, CDR1 DFQATT and CDR2 SNEGSKA (reference sequence).

This clone appeared once. The chain carries TRBV5-1 and TRBJ1-5, with D maybe TRBD1 (6 bases). From germline, CDR1 is SGHRS and CDR2 YFSETQ. This CDR3 has 16 residues. Between the trimmed V and J ends, which lost 0 bases and 4 bases, there was a span of 14 bases. The CDR3 DNA sequence: TGCGCCAGCAGCTTGGGAGATAGGCAGGGGAATCAGCCCCAGCATTTT. This translates into CASSLGDRQGNQPQHF.

The V call is TRBV15, the J call TRBJ2-2; perhaps TRBD1 as D (5 bases). CDR1 LNHNV and CDR2 YYDKDF come from the germline V gene (reference sequence). The CDR3 spans 12 residues. The V gene lost 7 bases and the J gene lost 5 bases, with 8 bases spanning the gap. CDR3 loop: CATNSGTGELFF. DNA of the CDR3: TGTGCCACCAACTCAGGGACCGGGGAGCTGTTTTTT.

This chain joins TRBV6-6 and TRBJ1-3; unclear D gene. V lost 2 bases and J lost 4, with 6 bases in between. CDR1 is MNHNY, CDR2 SVGAGI, per germline (reference sequence). The CDR3 has 13 residues. The CDR3 loop reads CASSYVPGNTIYF. CDR3 nucleotide sequence: TGTGCCAGCAGTTACGTCCCGGGAAACACCATATATTTT.

The rearrangement links TRBV7-9 to TRBJ2-7; D perhaps matches TRBD1 (5 bases). The CDR3 spans 13 residues. Trimming cost V 3 bases and J 3 bases, with 9 bases left between them. The germline V gene has CDR1 SEHNR and CDR2 FQNEAQ (reference sequence). The CDR3 DNA is TGTGCCAGCAGCTTTGATGACAGCTACGAGCAGTACTTC. This encodes CASSFDDSYEQYF.

Points on this clone: Relative to the germline gene, one junction end is altered; a read error may explain this. The V call is TRBV30, the J call TRBJ1-2; D not resolved. CDR1 GTSNPN and CDR2 SVGIG come from the germline V gene (reference sequence). This CDR3 has 13 residues. DNA of the CDR3: TGTGCCTGGAGTCCTGGAGCGGCCGACAACTCTGGCTTC. Its protein is CAWSPGAADNSGF. Full variable domain (rest looked up from reference TRBV30 and TRBJ1-2): SQTIHQWPATLVQPVGSPLSLECTVEGTSNPNLYWYRQAAGRGLQLLFYSVGIGQISSEVPQNLSASRPQDRQFILSSKKLLLSDSGFYLCAWSPGAADNSGFGSGTRLTVV.